Presented here are 22 T cell receptor beta chains from one specimen sequenced in a study of shared clonotypes between healthy human individuals. Using immunoSEQ multiplex PCR, the repertoire was profiled, and TCRdb retains in-frame clones only, with some absent. The sample contains under 600,000 clones, roughly 97% of which appear only once. Sequences were obtained from naive CD4+ T cells sorted from blood. Subset noted: CD45RA+ positively selected. The receptors stem from a woman in her twenties or thirties in good health.

The V and J genes are TRBV2 and TRBJ1-3, with unresolved D. The CDR3 consists of 15 residues. Per germline, CDR1 SNHLY and CDR2 FYNNEI. V lost 3 bases, J lost 6 bases, and 15 bases lay in between. The CDR3 coding sequence is TGTGCCAGCAGTGATGCCCGTCGGGGTGTAAACACCATATATTTT. The encoded protein is CASSDARRGVNTIYF.

The V gene is TRBV6-6, the J gene TRBJ1-1, with 9 nucleotides matching TRBD1. This CDR3 is built from 14 residues. Trimming took 4 bases from V and 5 from J; bases not matched to a gene: 5. The germline V gene encodes CDR1 MNHNY and CDR2 SVGAGI (reference sequence). The CDR3 is CASSSGQGSTEAFF. In DNA form, the CDR3 reads TGTGCCAGCAGTTCGGGACAGGGATCAACTGAAGCTTTCTTT.

The chain employs TRBV11-2 and TRBJ2-5, with 9 bases identical to TRBD2. This CDR3 is built from 15 residues. The germline V gene encodes CDR1 SGHAT and CDR2 FQNNGV. The trim removed 1 base at V and 3 bases at J, leaving 3 bases unmatched. In nucleotides, the CDR3 is TGTGCCAGCAGCTTAGGGGCTAGCGGGAAAGAGACCCAGTACTTC. Its translation is CASSLGASGKETQYF.

The genes are TRBV5-1 and TRBJ1-1, with no clear D. This CDR3 has 14 amino acids. V was pared by 4 bases and J by 0 bases, with 10 bases between. CDR1 SGHRS and CDR2 YFSETQ come from the germline V gene. In nucleotides, the CDR3 is TGCGCCAGCAGCGGGTCTTTCATGAACACTGAAGCTTTCTTT. It yields the protein CASSGSFMNTEAFF.

This chain uses TRBV4-1 with TRBJ2-7, with 12 bases fitting TRBD2. This CDR3 spans 16 amino acids. Looked up from germline, CDR1 is MGHRA and CDR2 is YSYEKL. The trim removed 2 bases at V and 6 bases at J, leaving 8 bases unmatched. This chain's CDR3 is CASSQSPTSGSGEQYF. CDR3 in DNA: TGCGCCAGCAGCCAATCTCCGACTAGCGGGAGTGGCGAGCAGTACTTC.

The chain is built from TRBV10-3 and TRBJ2-1; TRBD1 matches 7 bases. V shed 7 bases and J 7 bases; nucleotides not matched to a gene: 4. CDR1 and CDR2 from the germline V gene are ENHRY and SYGVKD. This CDR3 has 12 residues. The CDR3 bases are TGTGCCATCAAGGGGGCGGTAAATGAGCAGTTCTTC. Protein product: CAIKGAVNEQFF.

The V call is TRBV25-1, the J call TRBJ2-5; 8 nucleotides match TRBD1. The CDR3 is 15 amino acids. Germline V gives CDR1 MGHDK, CDR2 SYGVNS. V shed 3 bases and J 4 bases; nucleotides not matched to a gene: 7. CDR3 in DNA: TGTGCCAGCAGTGATTTCAGGGGGCTATCAGAGACCCAGTACTTC. This translates into CASSDFRGLSETQYF. Full variable domain (rest looked up from reference TRBV25-1 and TRBJ2-5): EADIYQTPRYLVIGTGKKITLECSQTMGHDKMYWYQQDPGMELHLIHYSYGVNSTEKGDLSSESTVSRIRTEHFPLTLESARPSHTSQYLCASSDFRGLSETQYFGPGTRLLVL.

The rearrangement joins TRBV7-2 to TRBJ2-1; 8 bases align to TRBD2. Germline lookup yields CDR1 SGHTA and CDR2 FQGNSA. The CDR3 has 17 residues. Unmatched junction bases numbered 5, after V lost 1 base and J lost 0 bases. CDR3: CASSLVLAVSSYNEQFF. CDR3 coding DNA: TGTGCCAGCAGCTTAGTACTAGCGGTTAGCTCCTACAATGAGCAGTTCTTC.

CDR3 in DNA: TGCGCCAGCAGTGAGGGGACAGATTCCTACGAGCAGTACTTC. Amino acid sequence: CASSEGTDSYEQYF. V usage is TRBV10-1 and J usage is TRBJ2-7; 7 nucleotides align to TRBD1. The J segment lost 1 base and the V segment lost 2 bases, leaving 2 bases of the junction unmatched. This CDR3 has 14 residues. Germline CDR1 WNHNN, CDR2 SYGVQD (reference sequence).

The J gene is TRBJ2-1, the V gene TRBV6-5; 9 positions agree with TRBD2. Germline CDR1 MNHEY, CDR2 SVGAGI. The CDR3 consists of 15 residues. The J segment lost 3 bases and the V segment lost 5 bases, leaving 5 bases of the junction unmatched. The CDR3, as DNA: TGTGCCAGCAGTCGGACTAGCGCCATCTACAATGAGCAGTTCTTC. It specifies CASSRTSAIYNEQFF.

The chain uses TRBV19 and TRBJ1-2; D gene unclear. Germline V gives CDR1 LNHDA, CDR2 SQIVND (reference sequence). This CDR3 region has 13 residues. The ends were cut back, 3 bases at V and 5 bases at J, with 10 bases in the middle. CDR3 in amino acids: CASSIGAVYGYTF. The CDR3 DNA sequence: TGTGCCAGTAGTATTGGCGCAGTTTATGGCTACACCTTC.

The V call is TRBV28, the J call TRBJ2-5; the D gene is possibly TRBD1 (8 bases). Germline V lookup: CDR1 MDHEN, CDR2 SYDVKM. CDR3 size: 14 residues. The germline V and J ends were trimmed by 5 bases and 5 bases, with 15 bases remaining between them. CDR3 region: CASSHTGGGETQYF. Written as DNA, the CDR3 is TGTGCCAGCAGTCACACAGGGGGAGGGGAGACCCAGTACTTC. The full variable domain, rest sourced from reference TRBV28 and TRBJ2-5, is DVKVTQSSRYLVKRTGEKVFLECVQDMDHENMFWYRQDPGLGLRLIYFSYDVKMKEKGDIPEGYSVSREKKERFSLILESASTNQTSMYLCASSHTGGGETQYFGPGTRLLVL.

The chain is built from TRBV6-1 and TRBJ2-2; 7 nucleotides line up with TRBD1. The germline V gene has CDR1 MNHNS and CDR2 SASEGT. The CDR3 has 14 residues. J gave up 6 bases and V 7 bases, and 8 bases lay outside the gene matches. The CDR3 spells CASKTGRVAGELFF. The CDR3 DNA sequence: TGTGCCAGCAAGACAGGGAGAGTTGCCGGGGAGCTGTTTTTT.

J is TRBJ2-5 and V is TRBV5-4; 11 bases line up with TRBD2. CDR3 length equals 17 residues. V gave up 1 base and J gave up 3 bases; unmatched junction bases: 8. CDR1 and CDR2 (germline): SGHNT, YYREEE (reference sequence). In DNA form, the CDR3 reads TGTGCCAGCAGCTTGTTATTGCTAGCGGGGGGAAAAGAGACCCAGTACTTC. Its translation is CASSLLLLAGGKETQYF.

The V and J genes are TRBV2 and TRBJ2-1, with D perhaps matching TRBD2 (5 bases). CDR1 is SNHLY, CDR2 FYNNEI, per germline. This CDR3 has 14 amino acids. Trimming cost V 4 bases and J 6 bases, with 13 bases left between them. CDR3 residues: CASSGGARVNEQFF. The CDR3 nucleotides are TGTGCCAGCAGTGGGGGAGCTCGAGTCAATGAGCAGTTCTTC.

The rearrangement uses TRBV5-1 and TRBJ1-3, with unresolved D. The CDR3 is 16 residues long. Trimming took off 0 bases at V and 6 bases at J, with 16 bases between the two ends. Germline CDR1 is SGHRS and CDR2 is YFSETQ. CDR3 residues: CASSLGTTAIENTIYF. CDR3 coding DNA: TGCGCCAGCAGCTTGGGAACAACAGCTATTGAAAACACCATATATTTT.

The genes are TRBV6-1 and TRBJ2-7; a possible D gene is TRBD1 (6 bases). Trimming pared 2 bases from V and 2 bases from J, leaving 10 bases between. Germline CDR1 reads MNHNS; CDR2 reads SASEGT. CDR3 length: 14 residues. CDR3 sequence reads: CASSETDSPYEQYF. CDR3 sequence (DNA): TGTGCCAGCAGTGAAACGGACAGTCCCTACGAGCAGTACTTC.

The chain couples TRBV2 to TRBJ1-4; D unresolved. The CDR3 runs to 12 residues. Germline V gene sequence: CDR1 SNHLY, CDR2 FYNNEI. V was shortened by 7 bases and J by 4 bases, with 7 bases between the two germline ends. CDR3 nucleotides: TGTGCCAGCATAGTGGGTAATGAAAAACTGTTTTTT. This sequence encodes CASIVGNEKLFF.

The chain links TRBV5-1 to TRBJ2-7; D is ambiguous. The V and J ends lost 5 bases and 6 bases respectively, with 15 bases between them. This CDR3 comprises 13 residues. Germline CDR1 reads SGHRS; CDR2 reads YFSETQ. CDR3 in amino acids: CASSRVSLLEQYF. The DNA for the CDR3 is TGCGCCAGCAGTAGGGTAAGCCTTCTCGAGCAGTACTTC.

The rearrangement uses TRBV2 and TRBJ1-3; the D gene is possibly TRBD1 (5 bases). Trimming took 3 bases from V and 0 from J, leaving 9 bases between them. The length of the CDR3 is 15 residues. CDR1 is SNHLY and CDR2 is FYNNEI in the germline V gene. CDR3 in DNA: TGTGCCAGCAGTGAGACGGGGCCCTCTGGAAACACCATATATTTT. Translating it yields CASSETGPSGNTIYF.

The chain recombines TRBV2 with TRBJ1-1; D is unresolved. V lost 4 bases to trimming and J lost 7 bases, with 16 bases between them. Germline CDR1 reads SNHLY; CDR2 reads FYNNEI. CDR3 length: 14 amino acids. The CDR3 nucleotides are TGTGCCAGCAGTGTGAAACAGCAAGGGATTGAAGCTTTCTTT. Protein sequence: CASSVKQQGIEAFF.

The rearrangement uses TRBV6-5 and TRBJ2-7, with a possible D match to TRBD1 (5 bases). Germline lookup yields CDR1 MNHEY and CDR2 SVGAGI. The CDR3 is 15 residues long. V gave up 5 bases and J gave up 2 bases, with 16 bases separating them. The CDR3: CASSPNAGRPYEQYF. CDR3 nucleotide sequence: TGTGCCAGCAGTCCAAACGCAGGGCGGCCCTACGAGCAGTACTTC.